This T cell receptor (beta chain) was found in a study of blood T cell repertoires in COVID-19. Study summary: Both acute and convalescent COVID-19 samples were obtained from the United States, Italy and Spain. From T cells, B-cell-depleted T cells, or PBMCs came the material, which was cDNA or gDNA.

Per the original methods: Amplified reference gene primers provided the basis for estimating nucleated cell counts. Sequencing was performed with immunoSEQ multiplex PCR; in TCRdb, only in-frame clones are kept and a portion is missing. V and J calls and clone size are copied from that table; D and trimming were computed from the DNA. The sample records around 100,000 clones, 84% being singletons. The germline CDR1 and CDR2 sequences are KGHDR and SFDVKD. This CDR3 is built from 12 residues. V was pared by 8 bases and J by 8 bases, with 4 bases of the junction left unmatched. What was sequenced was peripheral blood. The genes are TRBV24-1 and TRBJ1-2; 10 bases fit TRBD1. The source is a human donor in a cohort sampled during active or convalescent COVID-19. The CDR3 nucleotides are TGTGCCACCAAAGGGGACAGGGGAGGCTACACCTTC. This translates into CATKGDRGGYTF.